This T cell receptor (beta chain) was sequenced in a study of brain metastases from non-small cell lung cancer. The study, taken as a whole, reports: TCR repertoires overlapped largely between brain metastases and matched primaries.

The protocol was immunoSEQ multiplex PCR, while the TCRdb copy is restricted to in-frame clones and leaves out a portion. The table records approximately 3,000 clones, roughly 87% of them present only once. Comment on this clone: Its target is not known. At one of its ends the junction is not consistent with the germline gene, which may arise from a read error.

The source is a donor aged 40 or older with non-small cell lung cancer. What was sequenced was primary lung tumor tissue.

CDR3 sequence: CANSIGGGDGETQYF. CDR3 nucleotides: TGTGCCAATAGTATAGGGGGGGGCGACGGGGAGACCCAGTACTTC. The chain couples TRBV19 to TRBJ2-5, with D perhaps matching TRBD2 (7 bases). CDR1 is LNHDA, CDR2 SQIVND, per germline (reference sequence). The CDR3 has 15 amino acids.